This is a list of T cell receptor beta chains from one sample in a study of T cell clones after liver transplantation. The repertoire was sequenced with immunoSEQ multiplex PCR; TCRdb's copy has only in-frame clones and lacks some. Among around 19,000 clones, roughly 74% were seen once, and the ten largest hold roughly a third. This specimen was CD8+ T cells from blood, taken around 52 months after liver transplant. Receptors were obtained from a human patient who received a liver transplant. Certain T cells may be donor cells from the graft. Each CDR3 is given with its conserved first and last residue.

CDR3aa	v_gene
CASSQIGTSTYEQYF	TRBV7-8
CASSSGGYTF	TRBV6-5
CASSIILQGRAPLHF	TRBV19
CASSLRPAGREETQYF	TRBV27
CASSLTSGGFETQYF	TRBV7-3
CASSLGGSRELFF	TRBV7-9
CASSPLLRAGEQYF	TRBV7-8
CASSHLTSGTDTQYF	TRBV14
CASSVFNEQFF	TRBV6-1
CASSQERGPTYEQYF	TRBV4-1
CASSLTGYEQYF	TRBV27
CASSVDRTGELFF	TRBV9
CASSFDGGGTEAFF	TRBV27
CASSPYPPGVSTNEKLFF	TRBV5-4
CASNRPPGQGSHEQYF	TRBV28
CASAAGYSNQPQHF	TRBV6-5
CASSLRVAGIANTEAFF	TRBV5-6
CATESGDQGGADTQYF	TRBV6-6
CASSGAYEQYF	TRBV6-5
CASSFLAGGEYEQYF	TRBV11-3
CASSYGGSSYNEQFF	TRBV6-5
CASSPQDKNQPQHF	TRBV27
CASSLRPPGTGYNEQFF	TRBV28
CAIRAEEITGELFF	TRBV10-3
CASSLGRGWELFF	TRBV27
CASSDGESYNEQFF	TRBV6-1
CASSPSGGRAGQPQHF	TRBV18
CASRLRAGDGLLIQYF	TRBV12-2